This TCR beta chain is drawn from a study of beta chain features in type 1 diabetes. Study-level results: The naive, central memory and Treg TCRB repertoires showed an apparent similarity that was greater among patients than among healthy donors.

V lost 6 bases to trimming and J lost 6 bases; unmatched junction nucleotides: 10. Germline CDR1 SGHTA, CDR2 FQGNSA. There are 17 residues in the CDR3. This clone appeared a few times. Its target is unknown. A single heparinised draw of roughly 100 mL on average was taken per donor. In all sorted populations, purity surpassed 98%. Expressed TCRB transcripts got sequenced, as all isolated RNA was reverse transcribed. An average around 3.5 million reads came from naive, central memory and regulatory T cell samples. Data came from immunoSEQ multiplex PCR; TCRdb stores just in-frame clones and leaves some out. Of fewer than 550,000 clones listed, roughly an eighth are singletons.

Sample: naive CD4+ T cells from blood. The rearrangement links TRBV7-2 to TRBJ2-2; 13 bases align to TRBD2. The TCR comes from a woman in her late teens or twenties in good health. CDR3 nucleotide sequence: TGTGCCAGCAGTTTCCGGACTAGCGGGAGCGGGTCCGGGGAGCTGTTTTTT. Amino acid sequence: CASSFRTSGSGSGELFF.